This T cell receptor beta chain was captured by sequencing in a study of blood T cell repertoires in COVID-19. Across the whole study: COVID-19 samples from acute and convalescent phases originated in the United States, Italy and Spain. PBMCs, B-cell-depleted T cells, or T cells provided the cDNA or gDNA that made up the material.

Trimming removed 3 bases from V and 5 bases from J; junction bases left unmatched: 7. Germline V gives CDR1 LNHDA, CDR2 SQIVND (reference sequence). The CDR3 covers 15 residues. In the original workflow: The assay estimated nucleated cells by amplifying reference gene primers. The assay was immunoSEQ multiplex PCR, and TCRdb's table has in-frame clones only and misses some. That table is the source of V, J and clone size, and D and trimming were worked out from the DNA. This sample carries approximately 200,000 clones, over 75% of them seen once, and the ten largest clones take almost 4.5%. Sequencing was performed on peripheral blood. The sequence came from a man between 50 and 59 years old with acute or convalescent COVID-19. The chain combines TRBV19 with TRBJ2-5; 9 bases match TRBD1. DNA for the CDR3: TGTGCCAGTAGTATGACAACAGGGGGCCGCGAGACCCAGTACTTC. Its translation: CASSMTTGGRETQYF.